The rows below give T cell receptor beta chains drawn from one sample of a study of cytomegalovirus exposure and HLA in healthy donors. Sequencing was performed with immunoSEQ multiplex PCR; in TCRdb, only in-frame clones are kept and a portion is missing. The profile shows about 120,000 clones, approximately 80% of them singletons. The sequencing input was PBMCs. The receptors shown here come from a man aged 25-45 years in good health and CMV-seropositive. Each CDR3 is given with its conserved first and last residue. The D gene is left open where the match is weak. Clone size, where shown, is once, few, many, or a class for clones that have expanded.

>TRBV6-1|.|.|TRBJ1-1
TGTGCCAGCAGTGTAGGGGTGAACACTGAAGCTTTCTTT
CASSVGVNTEAFF
>TRBV7-3|.|.|TRBJ1-2
TGTGCCAGCAGCTTGAATCCCGCAGGGAGGGACTACACCTTC
CASSLNPAGRDYTF
>TRBV2|.|.|TRBJ1-6
TGTGCCAGCCTAGGGGGGGCCTCCTATAATTCACCCCTCCACTTT
CASLGGASYNSPLHF
>TRBV29-1|.|TRBD1|TRBJ1-1
TGCAGCGTTGGTAGGACAGGGGCTCCTGAAGCTTTCTTT
CSVGRTGAPEAFF
>TRBV4-1|.|.|TRBJ2-3
TGCGCCAGCAGCCAGGGTACGACGACTCGAGGGACAGATACGCAGTATTTT
CASSQGTTTRGTDTQYF
>TRBV5-6|.|.|TRBJ1-1
TGTGCCAGCAGCCTCGGGACAAGGCTGAACACTGAAGCTTTCTTT
CASSLGTRLNTEAFF
>TRBV7-9|.|.|TRBJ1-2
TGTTCCAGCAGCTTAGGAGGCGCTCCAGGGAATATGGATGGCTACACCTTC
CSSSLGGAPGNMDGYTF
>TRBV19|.|TRBD1|TRBJ1-1
TGTGCCAGTAGGCCGGGACAGGGAATGGGGAACACTGAAGCTTTCTTT
CASRPGQGMGNTEAFF
>TRBV25-1|.|.|TRBJ1-3
TGTGCCAGCAGTGAATCTCCTTCTGGAAACACCATATATTTT
CASSESPSGNTIYF
>TRBV5-4|.|.|TRBJ1-2
TGTGCCAGCAGCTTGGAGGCAGGGCGAAACTATGGCTACACCTTC
CASSLEAGRNYGYTF
>TRBV11-1|.|TRBD1|TRBJ2-3
TGTGCCAGCAGCTTAGCGTCGGGACAGGGGGCGCCAAATACGCAGTATTTT
CASSLASGQGAPNTQYF
>TRBV6-4|.|.|TRBJ1-1
TGTGCCAGCAGTGAGGAGGGACTGGGCACTGAAGCTTTCTTT
CASSEEGLGTEAFF
>TRBV5-1|.|.|TRBJ1-1
TGCGCCAGCAGCTTACCCAGGGCCCCCTCGAACACTGAAGCTTTCTTT
CASSLPRAPSNTEAFF
>TRBV18|.|.|TRBJ2-7
TGTGCCAGCTCACCAGACAGATACTACGAGCAGTACTTC
CASSPDRYYEQYF
>TRBV19|.|TRBD2|TRBJ2-7
TGTGCCAGTAGTATAGCCCCCCCATCTAGCGGGGGATCCTACGAGCAGTACTTC
CASSIAPPSSGGSYEQYF
>TRBV30|.|TRBD2|TRBJ2-1
TGTGCCTGGAAGAGACTAGCGGGGGGCAATGAGCAGTTCTTC
CAWKRLAGGNEQFF
>TRBV4-1|.|.|TRBJ2-1
TGCGCCAGCTCTACCCAGAGGAATGAGCAGTTCTTC
CASSTQRNEQFF
>TRBV27|.|.|TRBJ1-4
TGTGCCAGCAGCCGGTGGGACAATATTGCAACTAATGAAAAACTGTTTTTT
CASSRWDNIATNEKLFF
>TRBV19|.|.|TRBJ1-3
TGTGCCAGTCGTTCCGGAGGGGCTGGAAACACCATATATTTT
CASRSGGAGNTIYF
>TRBV6-1|.|.|TRBJ2-1
TGTGCCAGCAGTGAACCTCCCTTGTTCTTC
CASSEPPLFF
>TRBV27|.|TRBD1|TRBJ2-1
TGTGCCAGCAGTTTACCAGGGGGCAATGAGCAGTTCTTC
CASSLPGGNEQFF
>TRBV27|.|TRBD1|TRBJ2-1
TGTGCCAGCAGTTTCCAGGGGGCCTACAATGAGCAGTTCTTC
CASSFQGAYNEQFF
>TRBV7-3|few|.|TRBJ1-1
TGTGCCAGCAGCTTAACGGTGGACAGCACTGAAGCTTTCTTT
CASSLTVDSTEAFF
>TRBV7-6|once|TRBD1|TRBJ1-1
TGTGCCAGCAGCTTATATCAGGGGGCCGGCACTGAAGCTTTCTTT
CASSLYQGAGTEAFF
>TRBV30|few|TRBD1|TRBJ1-2
TGTGCCTGGAGTGCGGACAGGGGCGACTATGGCTACACCTTC
CAWSADRGDYGYTF
>TRBV12-5|.|.|TRBJ1-1
TGTGCTAGTGGTTTAGGGGGTAGGAACACTGAAGCTTTCTTT
CASGLGGRNTEAFF
>TRBV5-1|.|.|TRBJ2-2
TGCGCCAGCACTAACCAGGTCCCGGTAGCGGCCGGGGAGCTGTTTTTT
CASTNQVPVAAGELFF
>TRBV7-2|.|.|TRBJ2-3
TGTGCCAGCAGCTTGGGCTACTATACGCAGTATTTT
CASSLGYYTQYF
>TRBV6-1|once|TRBD1|TRBJ2-5
TGTGCCAGCAGCCGGGACAGGGGACAAGAGACCCAGTACTTC
CASSRDRGQETQYF
>TRBV2|.|.|TRBJ2-2
TGTGCCAGCAGTACCCTGCTAGCGAGCACCGGGGAGCTGTTTTTT
CASSTLLASTGELFF
>TRBV5-1|.|.|TRBJ2-7
TGCGCCAGCAGCTTGGCAACAGCCCTGGACGAGCAGTACTTC
CASSLATALDEQYF
>TRBV6-1|few|.|TRBJ2-7
TGTGCCAGCAGGAACTTTCGGGACTACGAGCAGTACTTC
CASRNFRDYEQYF
>TRBV5-8|.|TRBD2|TRBJ2-5
TGTGCCAGCATGGACGGGGGGCAAGAGACCCAGTACTTC
CASMDGGQETQYF
>TRBV4-2|.|TRBD1|TRBJ1-2
TGTGCCAGCACTGTGACAGGGTCGGAGTATGGCTACACCTTC
CASTVTGSEYGYTF
>TRBV27|.|TRBD1|TRBJ2-5
TGTGCCAGCAACCCTCTGGGACAGGGATGGCAAGAGACCCAGTACTTC
CASNPLGQGWQETQYF
>TRBV27|.|.|TRBJ1-4
TGTGCCAGCAGACCTAACGTGGTAGAAAAACTGTTTTTT
CASRPNVVEKLFF
>TRBV18|.|TRBD1|TRBJ1-6
TGTGCCAGCTCACCACCATTTCGAGACAGGGGAAAGATTTCACCCCTCCACTTT
CASSPPFRDRGKISPLHF